This T cell receptor beta chain was recorded in a study of blood T cell repertoires in COVID-19. Study-level background: PBMCs, B-cell-depleted T cells, or T cells were the source of the cDNA or gDNA that made up the material.

The method was immunoSEQ multiplex PCR; TCRdb's version includes in-frame clones alone and lacks a portion of them. Seen here are 150,000 or so clones, 81% observed once, and the top ten hold about 5.3%. Germline CDR1 reads SGHTA; CDR2 reads FQGNSA. The CDR3 is 15 residues long. The V end lost 3 bases, the J end lost 11 bases, and 22 bases lay between the germline ends. The receptor's source is a woman aged 40 to 50 with acute COVID-19. Material for sequencing was PBMCs or T cells enriched from blood (not recorded which). The chain has TRBV7-2 and TRBJ1-2; perhaps TRBD1 as D (5 bases). The CDR3 DNA reads as TGTGCCAGCAGCTTGGCGCGTGCGACAGAGTCCAGATACACCTTC. Its translation: CASSLARATESRYTF.